Listed here is a single T cell receptor beta chain. Data came from immunoSEQ multiplex PCR; TCRdb stores just in-frame clones and leaves some out. The sample records 95,000 to 120,000 clones, 80% to 90% being singletons. The data are from a study of blood T cell repertoires in COVID-19. At the level of the study: Both acute and convalescent COVID-19 samples were obtained from the United States, Italy and Spain. T cells, B-cell-depleted T cells, or PBMCs supplied cDNA or gDNA.

Germline V gene lookup returns CDR1 MDHEN and CDR2 SYDVKM. The germline V and J ends were trimmed by 8 bases and 2 bases, with 13 bases remaining between them. The CDR3 consists of 14 residues. The sample consisted of peripheral blood. The sequence was obtained from a woman aged 45-65 years with acute or convalescent COVID-19. The rearrangement uses TRBV28 and TRBJ2-1; perhaps TRBD1 as D (6 bases). As DNA, the CDR3 is TGTGCCAGCCTACAGGGTGCTACCTACAATGAGCAGTTCTTC. It codes for CASLQGATYNEQFF.